The next 17 T cell receptor beta chains were all read from a single sample in a study of beta chain features in type 1 diabetes. Expressed TCRB transcripts were sequenced because the entire RNA isolate underwent reverse transcription. Profiled with immunoSEQ multiplex PCR; TCRdb holds only in-frame clones, not every one. The sample holds 200,000 to 250,000 clones, 25% to 30% seen once. Sequencing was done on a sample of central memory CD4+ T cells from blood. The receptors originated from a young man in good health.

This clone was counted between two and nine times. V and J are TRBV19 and TRBJ2-5; tentatively, D is TRBD1 or TRBD2 (5 bases each). This CDR3 region has 13 residues. Germline CDR1 reads LNHDA; CDR2 reads SQIVND (reference sequence). V shed 3 bases and J shed 4 bases, with 9 bases lying between them. CDR3 sequence (DNA): TGTGCCAGTAGTATCGCAGGGACAGAGACCCAGTACTTC. Its translation is CASSIAGTETQYF. Using reference TRBV19 and TRBJ2-5 for the parts outside the CDR3, the full variable domain is DGGITQSPKYLFRKEGQNVTLSCEQNLNHDAMYWYRQDPGQGLRLIYYSQIVNDFQKGDIAEGYSVSREKKESFPLTVTSAQKNPTAFYLCASSIAGTETQYFGPGTRLLVL.

V gene TRBV28 combines with J gene TRBJ1-2, with a tentative D call TRBD1 (6 bases). The V and J ends lost 5 bases and 0 bases respectively, with 13 bases between them. The CDR3 has 15 amino acids. CDR1 and CDR2 from the germline V gene are MDHEN and SYDVKM. Here the CDR3 DNA reads TGTGCCAGCAGTATCGGGACAAATTCTAACTATGGCTACACCTTC. This sequence encodes CASSIGTNSNYGYTF.

This clone was observed a few times. This chain links TRBV14 with TRBJ2-3; D may be TRBD2 (5 bases). Trimming removed 1 base from V and 3 bases from J, with 11 bases in between. This CDR3 has 15 residues. The germline CDR1 and CDR2 sequences are SGHDN and FVKESK. The DNA of the CDR3 is TGTGCCAGCAGCCAAGGACCGACGGGGACAGATACGCAGTATTTT. Protein sequence: CASSQGPTGTDTQYF. Supplemented by reference TRBV14 and TRBJ2-3, the full variable domain reads EAGVTQFPSHSVIEKGQTVTLRCDPISGHDNLYWYRRVMGKEIKFLLHFVKESKQDESGMPNNRFLAERTGGTYSTLKVQPAELEDSGVYFCASSQGPTGTDTQYFGPGTRLTVL.

CDR3 sequence (DNA): TGTGCCAGCAGCCCCGGCAGGTTTGATCAGCCCCAGCATTTT. It yields the protein CASSPGRFDQPQHF. The rearrangement uses TRBV6-5 and TRBJ1-5; D is uncertain. The germline V gene encodes CDR1 MNHEY and CDR2 SVGAGI. The CDR3 runs to 14 residues. The V and J ends lost 6 bases and 5 bases respectively, with 14 bases between them.

The chain carries TRBV29-1 and TRBJ1-1; a weak D match, TRBD1 (5 bases). CDR3 length: 13 amino acids. The V gene's germline CDR1 is SQVTM and CDR2 ANQGSEA. CDR3 coding DNA: TGCAGTGTTAACGTTGGCCGGGGGACTGAAGCTTTCTTT. Its translation is CSVNVGRGTEAFF.

This rearrangement joins TRBV4-3 to TRBJ1-2; D possibly corresponds to TRBD1 (6 bases). The CDR3 has 16 amino acids. The germline V gene has CDR1 LGHNA and CDR2 YSLEER. V lost 0 bases and J lost 1, with 12 bases in between. The CDR3 DNA reads as TGCGCCAGCAGCCAAGATCGGAACAGGGATAACTATGGCTACACCTTC. Translating gives CASSQDRNRDNYGYTF.

In this sample, this clone turned up a few times. V and J are TRBV10-1 and TRBJ2-7; 7 bases line up with TRBD1. The CDR3 has 15 amino acids. Looked up from germline, CDR1 is WNHNN and CDR2 is SYGVQD (reference sequence). J lost 3 bases, V lost 1 base, and 6 bases had no gene match. The CDR3 spells CASSEYTGVGYEQYF. DNA for the CDR3: TGCGCCAGCAGTGAGTATACAGGGGTAGGCTACGAGCAGTACTTC.

In this sample, this clone turned up a few times. The J gene is TRBJ2-5, the V gene TRBV18; TRBD1 agrees at 9 bases. The CDR3 contains 13 residues. The V gene end was trimmed by 8 bases and the J gene end by 5 bases; junction bases not matched to a gene: 6. Germline values: CDR1 KGHSH, CDR2 LQKENI. For the CDR3, the DNA is TGTGCCAGCCGACAGGGGGTCGGGGAGACCCAGTACTTC. As protein: CASRQGVGETQYF.

The V and J genes are TRBV14 and TRBJ1-6; D not resolved. V lost 5 bases, J lost 8 bases, and 13 bases lay in between. The CDR3 consists of 14 residues. The V gene's germline CDR1 is SGHDN and CDR2 FVKESK. CDR3 DNA: TGTGCCAGCAGCTACAACTCCCCCGATTCACCCCTCCACTTT. Translating gives CASSYNSPDSPLHF.

This rearrangement joins TRBV4-2 to TRBJ2-2; TRBD1 matches 7 bases. CDR1 is LGHNA and CDR2 is YNFKEQ in the germline V gene. V shed 3 bases and J 6 bases; nucleotides not matched to a gene: 1. This CDR3 spans 13 amino acids. The CDR3 DNA reads as TGTGCCAGCAGCCAGACAGGGCCCGGGGAGCTGTTTTTT. It encodes CASSQTGPGELFF.

This clone was observed a handful of times. This chain uses TRBV6-5 with TRBJ2-5; TRBD1 aligns across 10 bases. CDR3 length: 15 amino acids. CDR1 is MNHEY and CDR2 is SVGAGI in the germline V gene. The J segment lost 2 bases and the V segment lost 7 bases, leaving 7 bases of the junction unmatched. The CDR3 protein is CASNQGQGRQETQYF. The CDR3 DNA reads TGTGCCAGCAACCAGGGACAGGGGCGTCAAGAGACCCAGTACTTC.

This clone was seen once. A read error may account for a junction end that differs from germline. The chain uses TRBV2 and TRBJ2-5, with 7 nucleotides matching TRBD1. Germline V gene data show CDR1 as SNHLY and CDR2 as FYNNEI. The CDR3 is 14 amino acids. The CDR3 sequence is CASALNRGQGTQYF. The CDR3 DNA is TGTGCCAGCGCTCTGAACAGGGGCCAAGGGACCCAGTACTTC.

The chain is built from TRBV10-1 and TRBJ2-5; 7 nucleotides align to TRBD1. Germline CDR1 reads WNHNN; CDR2 reads SYGVQD (reference sequence). J gave up 5 bases and V 0 bases, and 3 bases lay outside the gene matches. The CDR3 has 14 residues. The chain's CDR3 is CASSESGQSETQYF. CDR3 sequence (DNA): TGCGCCAGCAGTGAGTCGGGACAGTCCGAGACCCAGTACTTC.

The V gene is TRBV7-9, the J gene TRBJ2-1; TRBD1 aligns across 9 bases. The germline V gene encodes CDR1 SEHNR and CDR2 FQNEAQ (reference sequence). Losses at the gene ends were 3 bases for V and 8 bases for J; bases not matched to a gene: 8. The CDR3 length is 15 residues. The CDR3 sequence is CASSLDRGGFDEQFF. CDR3 in DNA: TGTGCCAGCAGCTTGGACAGGGGCGGATTCGATGAGCAGTTCTTC.

The sample holds a few counts of this clone. The rearrangement uses TRBV28 and TRBJ2-1; 10 bases fit TRBD2. The germline gives CDR1 MDHEN, CDR2 SYDVKM. The ends lost 3 bases at V and 7 bases at J; junction bases unmatched: 6. This CDR3 has 15 amino acids. CDR3 coding DNA: TGTGCCAGCAGTTTTCTCGCTAGCGGGAGAAATGAGCAGTTCTTC. It codes for CASSFLASGRNEQFF.

The chain combines TRBV29-1 with TRBJ1-1; D perhaps matches TRBD1 (5 bases). Between the trimmed V and J ends, which lost 4 bases and 1 base, there was a span of 13 bases. The length of the CDR3 is 14 residues. Per germline, CDR1 SQVTM and CDR2 ANQGSEA. The DNA of the CDR3 is TGCAGCGTTGTGGTTCCAGGGAGGAACACTGAAGCTTTCTTT. It encodes CSVVVPGRNTEAFF.

This clone was counted at least ten times. The chain uses TRBV28 and TRBJ1-1; D is possibly TRBD1 (6 bases). The CDR3 consists of 14 residues. Trimming pared 6 bases from V and 4 bases from J, leaving 15 bases between. From germline, CDR1 is MDHEN and CDR2 SYDVKM. In DNA, the CDR3 is TGTGCCAGCAGCAACAGGGAGAAGGTCACTGAAGCTTTCTTT. Translated, it gives CASSNREKVTEAFF.